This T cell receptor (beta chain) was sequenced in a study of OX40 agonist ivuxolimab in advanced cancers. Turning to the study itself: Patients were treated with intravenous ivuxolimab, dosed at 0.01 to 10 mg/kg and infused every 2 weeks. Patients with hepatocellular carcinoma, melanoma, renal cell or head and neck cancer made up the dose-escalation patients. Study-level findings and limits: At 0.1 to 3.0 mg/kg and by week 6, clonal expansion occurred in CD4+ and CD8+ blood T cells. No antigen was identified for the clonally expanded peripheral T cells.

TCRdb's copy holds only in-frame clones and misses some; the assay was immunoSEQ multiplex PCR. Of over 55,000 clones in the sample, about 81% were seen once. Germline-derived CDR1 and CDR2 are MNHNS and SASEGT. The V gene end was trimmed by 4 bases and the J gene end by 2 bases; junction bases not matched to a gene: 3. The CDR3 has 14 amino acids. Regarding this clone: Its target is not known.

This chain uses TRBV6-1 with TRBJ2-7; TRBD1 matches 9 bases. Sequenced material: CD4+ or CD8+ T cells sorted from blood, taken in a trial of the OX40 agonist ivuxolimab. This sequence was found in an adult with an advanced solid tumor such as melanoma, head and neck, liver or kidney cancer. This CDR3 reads CASSVTGGTYEQYF. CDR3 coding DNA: TGTGCCAGCAGTGTGACAGGGGGAACCTACGAGCAGTACTTC.